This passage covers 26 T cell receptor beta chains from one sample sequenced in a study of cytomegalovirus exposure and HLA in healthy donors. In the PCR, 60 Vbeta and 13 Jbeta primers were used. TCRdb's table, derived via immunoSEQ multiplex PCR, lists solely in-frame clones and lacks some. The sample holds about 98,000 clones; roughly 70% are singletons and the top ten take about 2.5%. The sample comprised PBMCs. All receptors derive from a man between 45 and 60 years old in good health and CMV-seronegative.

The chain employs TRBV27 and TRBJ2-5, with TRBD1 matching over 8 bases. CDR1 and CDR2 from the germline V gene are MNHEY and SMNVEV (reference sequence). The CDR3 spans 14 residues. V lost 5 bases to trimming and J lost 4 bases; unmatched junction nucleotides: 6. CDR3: CASSRTGGPETQYF. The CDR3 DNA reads TGTGCCAGCAGTCGCACAGGGGGGCCAGAGACCCAGTACTTC.

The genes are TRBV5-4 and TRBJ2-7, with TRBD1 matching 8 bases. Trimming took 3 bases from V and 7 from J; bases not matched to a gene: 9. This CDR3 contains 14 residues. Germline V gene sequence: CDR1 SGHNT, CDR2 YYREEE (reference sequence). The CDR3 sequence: CASSSGQGNKEQYF. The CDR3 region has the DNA TGTGCCAGCAGCTCCGGACAGGGTAACAAGGAGCAGTACTTC.

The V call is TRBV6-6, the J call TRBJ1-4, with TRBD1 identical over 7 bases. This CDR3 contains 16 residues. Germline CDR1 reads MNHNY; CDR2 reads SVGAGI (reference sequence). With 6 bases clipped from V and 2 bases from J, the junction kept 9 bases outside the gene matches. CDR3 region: CASSPTGPSTNEKLFF. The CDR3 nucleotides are TGTGCCAGCAGCCCGACAGGGCCGTCCACTAATGAAAAACTGTTTTTT.

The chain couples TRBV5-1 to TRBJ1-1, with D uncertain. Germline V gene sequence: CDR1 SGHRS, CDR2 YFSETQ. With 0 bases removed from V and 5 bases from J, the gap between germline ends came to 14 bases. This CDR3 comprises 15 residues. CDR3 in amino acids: CASSLASLRATEAFF. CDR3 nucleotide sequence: TGCGCCAGCAGCTTGGCTTCACTGAGGGCTACTGAAGCTTTCTTT.

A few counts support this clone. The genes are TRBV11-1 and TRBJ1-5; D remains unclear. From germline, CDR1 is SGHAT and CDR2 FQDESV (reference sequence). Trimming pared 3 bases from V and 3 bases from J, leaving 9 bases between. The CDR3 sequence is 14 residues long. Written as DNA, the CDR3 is TGTGCCAGCAGCTTCGGCGGAACCAATCAGCCCCAGCATTTT. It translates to CASSFGGTNQPQHF.

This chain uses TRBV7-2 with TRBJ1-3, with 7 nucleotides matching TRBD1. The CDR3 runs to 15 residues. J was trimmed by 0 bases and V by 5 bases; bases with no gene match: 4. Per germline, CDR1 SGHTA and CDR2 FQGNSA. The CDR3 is CASSPDRASGNTIYF. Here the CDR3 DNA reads TGTGCCAGCAGCCCTGACAGGGCCTCTGGAAACACCATATATTTT.

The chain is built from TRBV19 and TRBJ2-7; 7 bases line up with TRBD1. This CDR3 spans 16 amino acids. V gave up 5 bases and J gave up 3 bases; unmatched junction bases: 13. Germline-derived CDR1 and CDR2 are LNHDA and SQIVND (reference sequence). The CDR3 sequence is CASSPEVTGAVYEQYF. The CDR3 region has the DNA TGTGCCAGTAGTCCAGAGGTTACAGGGGCGGTCTACGAGCAGTACTTC.

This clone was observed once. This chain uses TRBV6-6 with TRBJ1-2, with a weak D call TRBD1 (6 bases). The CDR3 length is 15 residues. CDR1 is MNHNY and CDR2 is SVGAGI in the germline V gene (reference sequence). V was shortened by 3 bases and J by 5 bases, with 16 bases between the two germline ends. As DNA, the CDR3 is TGTGCCAGCAGTTATCCCGGGACACTTTCTTATGGCTACACCTTC. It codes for CASSYPGTLSYGYTF.

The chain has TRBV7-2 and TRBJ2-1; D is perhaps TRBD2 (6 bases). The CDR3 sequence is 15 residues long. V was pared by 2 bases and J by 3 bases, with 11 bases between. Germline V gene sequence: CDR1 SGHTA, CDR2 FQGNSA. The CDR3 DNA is TGTGCCAGCAGCTTAATGAGTAGCGGCTACAATGAGCAGTTCTTC. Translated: CASSLMSSGYNEQFF.

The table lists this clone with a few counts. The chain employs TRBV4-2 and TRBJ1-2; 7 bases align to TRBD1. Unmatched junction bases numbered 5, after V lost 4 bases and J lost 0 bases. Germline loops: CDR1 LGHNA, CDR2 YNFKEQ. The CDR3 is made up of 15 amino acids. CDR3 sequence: CASSPEGTANYGYTF. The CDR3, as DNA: TGTGCCAGCAGCCCGGAAGGGACAGCTAACTATGGCTACACCTTC.

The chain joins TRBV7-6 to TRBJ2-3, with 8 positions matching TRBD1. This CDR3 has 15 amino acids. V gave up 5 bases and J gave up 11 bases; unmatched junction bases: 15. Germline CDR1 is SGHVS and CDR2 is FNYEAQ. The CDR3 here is CASSPRTGTSEGQYF. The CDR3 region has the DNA TGTGCCAGCAGCCCCCGGACAGGGACGTCTGAGGGGCAGTATTTT.

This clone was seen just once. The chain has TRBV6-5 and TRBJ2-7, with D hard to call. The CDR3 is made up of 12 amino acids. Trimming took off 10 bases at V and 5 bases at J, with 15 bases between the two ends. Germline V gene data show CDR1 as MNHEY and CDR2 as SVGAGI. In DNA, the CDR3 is TGTGCCACCTCTGGTGGCCCCCACGAGCAGTACTTC. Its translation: CATSGGPHEQYF.

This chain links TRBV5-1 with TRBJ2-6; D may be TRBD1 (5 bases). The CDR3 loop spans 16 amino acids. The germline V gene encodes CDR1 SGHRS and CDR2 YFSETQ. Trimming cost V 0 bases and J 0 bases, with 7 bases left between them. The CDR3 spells CASSLGQTSGANVLTF. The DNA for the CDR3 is TGCGCCAGCAGCTTGGGACAGACCTCTGGGGCCAACGTCCTGACTTTC.

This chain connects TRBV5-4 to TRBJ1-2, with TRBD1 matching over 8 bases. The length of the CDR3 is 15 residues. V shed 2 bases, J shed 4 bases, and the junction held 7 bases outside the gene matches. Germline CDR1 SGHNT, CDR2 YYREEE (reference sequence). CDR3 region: CASSLGQGSLYGYTF. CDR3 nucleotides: TGTGCCAGCAGCTTAGGACAGGGTTCACTCTATGGCTACACCTTC.

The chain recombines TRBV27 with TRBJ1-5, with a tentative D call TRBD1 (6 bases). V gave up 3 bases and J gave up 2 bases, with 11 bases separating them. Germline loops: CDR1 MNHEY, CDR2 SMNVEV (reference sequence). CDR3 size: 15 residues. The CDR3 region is CASSFARGGNQPQHF. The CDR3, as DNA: TGTGCCAGCAGTTTCGCCAGGGGAGGCAATCAGCCCCAGCATTTT.

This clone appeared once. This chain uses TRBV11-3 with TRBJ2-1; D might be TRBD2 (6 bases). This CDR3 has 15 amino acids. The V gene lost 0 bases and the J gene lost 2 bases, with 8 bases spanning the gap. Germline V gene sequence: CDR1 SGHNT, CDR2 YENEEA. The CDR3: CASSLEEGTYNEQFF. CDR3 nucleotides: TGTGCCAGCAGCTTAGAGGAGGGGACCTACAATGAGCAGTTCTTC. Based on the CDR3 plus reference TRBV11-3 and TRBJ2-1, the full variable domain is EAGVVQSPRYKIIEKKQPVAFWCNPISGHNTLYWYLQNLGQGPELLIRYENEEAVDDSQLPKDRFSAERLKGVDSTLKIQPAELGDSAVYLCASSLEEGTYNEQFFGPGTRLTVL.

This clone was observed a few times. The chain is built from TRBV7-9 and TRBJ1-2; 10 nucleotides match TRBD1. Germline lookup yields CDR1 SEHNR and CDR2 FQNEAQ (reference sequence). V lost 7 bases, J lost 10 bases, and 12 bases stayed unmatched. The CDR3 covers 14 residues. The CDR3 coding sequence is TGTGCCAGCATCCCTTGGGCGACAGGGGGCGTCTACACCTTC. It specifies CASIPWATGGVYTF.

The CDR3 nucleotides read TGTGCCAGCAGCCAAGAGACTAGCGGGAGCGCCTATGAGCAGTTCTTC. This sequence encodes CASSQETSGSAYEQFF. The rearrangement joins TRBV4-2 to TRBJ2-1; 12 positions match TRBD2. V lost 0 bases to trimming and J lost 8 bases; unmatched junction nucleotides: 5. The CDR3 has 16 amino acids. CDR1 LGHNA and CDR2 YNFKEQ come from the germline V gene.

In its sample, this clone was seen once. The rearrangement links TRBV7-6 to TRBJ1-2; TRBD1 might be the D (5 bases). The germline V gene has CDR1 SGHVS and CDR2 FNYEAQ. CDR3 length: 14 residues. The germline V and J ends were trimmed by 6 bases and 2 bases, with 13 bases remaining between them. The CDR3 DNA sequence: TGTGCCAGCAGTGGTGGGGCCGGCAACTATGGCTACACCTTC. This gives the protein CASSGGAGNYGYTF.

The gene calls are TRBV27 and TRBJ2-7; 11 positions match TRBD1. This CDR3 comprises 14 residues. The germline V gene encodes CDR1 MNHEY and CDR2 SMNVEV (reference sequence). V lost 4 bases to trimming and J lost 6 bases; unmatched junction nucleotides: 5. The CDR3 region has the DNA TGTGCCAGCAGTTCCCGGGACAGGGGGAGCGAGCAGTACTTC. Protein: CASSSRDRGSEQYF.

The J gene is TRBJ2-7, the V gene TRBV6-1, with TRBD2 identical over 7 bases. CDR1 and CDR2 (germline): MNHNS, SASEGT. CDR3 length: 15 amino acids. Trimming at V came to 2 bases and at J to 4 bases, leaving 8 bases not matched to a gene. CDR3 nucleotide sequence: TGTGCCAGCAGTGAAAAGCTAGCGGCGGCATACGAGCAGTACTTC. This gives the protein CASSEKLAAAYEQYF.

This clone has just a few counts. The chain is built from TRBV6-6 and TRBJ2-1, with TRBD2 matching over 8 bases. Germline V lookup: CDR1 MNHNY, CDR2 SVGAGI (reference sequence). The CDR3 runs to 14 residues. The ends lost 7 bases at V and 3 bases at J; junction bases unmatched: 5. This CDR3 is CASTGGAVYNEQFF. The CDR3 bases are TGTGCCAGCACCGGGGGGGCCGTCTACAATGAGCAGTTCTTC.

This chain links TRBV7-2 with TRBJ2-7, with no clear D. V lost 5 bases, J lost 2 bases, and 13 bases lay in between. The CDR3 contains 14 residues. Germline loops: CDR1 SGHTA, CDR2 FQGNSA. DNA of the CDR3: TGTGCCAGCAGCCGAACACGGGTAACCTACGAGCAGTACTTC. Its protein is CASSRTRVTYEQYF.

The CDR3: CASSEVRLAFDEQFF. The CDR3 bases are TGCGCCAGCAGTGAAGTACGACTAGCCTTCGATGAGCAGTTCTTC. The chain is built from TRBV10-2 and TRBJ2-1; 7 bases are shared with TRBD2. V dropped 3 bases and J dropped 8; count of bases not matched to a gene: 10. Germline V lookup: CDR1 WSHSY, CDR2 SAAADI. The CDR3 totals 15 residues.

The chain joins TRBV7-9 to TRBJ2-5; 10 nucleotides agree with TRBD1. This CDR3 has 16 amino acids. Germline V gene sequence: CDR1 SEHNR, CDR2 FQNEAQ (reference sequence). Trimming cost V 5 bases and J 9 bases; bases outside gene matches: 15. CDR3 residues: CASSPGTGVQLEPQYF. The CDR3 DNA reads TGTGCCAGCAGCCCCGGGACAGGGGTACAGTTGGAGCCCCAGTACTTC.

CDR3 sequence reads: CASSGTDKETQYF. DNA of the CDR3: TGTGCCAGCAGCGGGACAGACAAAGAGACCCAGTACTTC. This chain connects TRBV11-3 to TRBJ2-5; 7 bases align to TRBD1. Germline values: CDR1 SGHNT, CDR2 YENEEA. The CDR3 runs 13 residues. V lost 5 bases and J lost 3; bases outside the gene matches: 3. Complete variable domain (other parts from reference TRBV11-3 and TRBJ2-5): EAGVVQSPRYKIIEKKQPVAFWCNPISGHNTLYWYLQNLGQGPELLIRYENEEAVDDSQLPKDRFSAERLKGVDSTLKIQPAELGDSAVYLCASSGTDKETQYFGPGTRLLVL.